This is a list of T cell receptor beta chains from one sample in a study of blood T cell repertoires in COVID-19. Using immunoSEQ multiplex PCR, the repertoire was profiled, and TCRdb retains in-frame clones only, with some absent. There are roughly 500,000 clones in the sample; 89% occur only once, and approximately 0.9% lies in the top ten. Sequencing input: peripheral blood. All receptors come from a man aged 18 to 30 with COVID-19, enrolled during active disease. Both conserved end residues are trimmed from each CDR3. The order of the fields is CDR3 length, V gene, CDR3 protein.

length: 11
V: TRBV5-4
CDR3: ASSPDILTEAF

length: 10
V: TRBV12-3/TRBV12-4
CDR3: ASSLALRELF

length: 11
V: TRBV6-5
CDR3: ASRTGGVYEQY

length: 13
V: TRBV7-9
CDR3: ASSLGGRAGDTQY

length: 13
V: TRBV5-1
CDR3: ASSLAGSGTDTQY

length: 13
V: TRBV21-1
CDR3: ASSATGGGSNEQF

length: 14
V: TRBV2
CDR3: ASTRDRGQAPDTQY

length: 17
V: TRBV4-2
CDR3: ASSQPYEASPQGTDTQY

length: 15
V: TRBV5-5
CDR3: ASTADPRYPEYNEQF

length: 11
V: TRBV19
CDR3: ASSRWQGYEQY

length: 12
V: TRBV13
CDR3: ASSLGAHVNEQF

length: 14
V: TRBV5-1
CDR3: ASSLGLAGGEKTQY